This T cell receptor beta chain was identified in a study of T cell responses to AZD1222 COVID-19 vaccine. Background on the study: Analyses pooled second doses at about 4 or about 12 weeks.

Study-level points and caveats: Possibly, clonal diversity was underestimated; donors were largely white British and included more females. Across the whole spike, CD4 TCRs peaked at regions 160-218 and 743-854.

Here immunoSEQ multiplex PCR was the method, and the copy in TCRdb shows in-frame clones only, minus some. The sample yields about 120,000 clones, roughly 84% seen once. This clone appeared once. The antigen is unknown. The source of this sequence is an adult in good health. The source material was peripheral blood, sampled on day 0 of AZD1222 vaccination.

The DNA of the CDR3 is TGTGCCAGCAGTGATGAAGCGGGGGGGACAGATACGCAGTATTTT. It encodes CASSDEAGGTDTQYF. The rearrangement uses TRBV6-4 and TRBJ2-3; TRBD2 aligns across 10 bases. The CDR3 contains 15 residues. Germline lookup yields CDR1 MRHNA and CDR2 SNTAGT. J gave up 3 bases and V 3 bases, and 3 bases lay outside the gene matches.